This T cell receptor beta chain was observed in a study of blood T cell repertoires in COVID-19. Whole-study context: Specimens from acute and convalescent COVID-19 originated in the United States, Italy and Spain. T cells, B-cell-depleted T cells, or PBMCs supplied cDNA or gDNA.

The germline CDR1 and CDR2 sequences are SGHRS and YFSETQ. Trimming removed 3 bases at V and 7 bases at J, with 11 bases between. The CDR3 has 13 amino acids. The Seattle patients joined while their infection was active and were tracked longitudinally afterward. Original processing notes: Reference gene primer amplification in the assay estimated nucleated cell counts. The assay was immunoSEQ multiplex PCR, and TCRdb's table has in-frame clones only and misses some. D and trimming were read from the DNA, whereas the V and J calls and clone size are those reported in that table. The table lists some 390,000 clones, approximately 87% of them singletons.

The receptor's source is a woman aged 55-70 years with COVID-19, enrolled during active disease. This chain connects TRBV5-1 to TRBJ2-1, with D perhaps matching TRBD1 (5 bases). The sample was peripheral blood. Here the CDR3 reads CASSSLAGNEQFF. The CDR3 DNA sequence: TGCGCCAGCAGCTCACTCGCAGGGAATGAGCAGTTCTTC.